Below, 32 T cell receptor beta chains from the same sample are listed, as sequenced in a study of sequential checkpoint blockade in melanoma. Sequenced by immunoSEQ multiplex PCR; TCRdb stores in-frame clones only, minus some. The data show 15,000 to 20,000 clones, around 70% seen once. Treatment described: randomized to nivolumab then ipilimumab (arm A) or the reverse (arm B). The sequences come from CD8+ T cells sorted from blood (inferred from file names), collected from a patient given nivolumab and ipilimumab in sequence. Every receptor here comes from a human donor with melanoma.

This chain links TRBV5-6 with TRBJ2-3; 8 nucleotides agree with TRBD1. V shed 5 bases and J 5 bases; nucleotides not matched to a gene: 13. The CDR3 contains 16 residues. The germline gives CDR1 SGHDT, CDR2 YYEEEE. CDR3 sequence: CASRKNRQGREDTQYF. CDR3 in DNA: TGTGCCAGCAGAAAGAACCGACAGGGGCGGGAAGATACGCAGTATTTT.

J is TRBJ2-7 and V is TRBV4-1, with TRBD2 as a possible D gene (5 bases). This CDR3 contains 15 residues. CDR1 MGHRA and CDR2 YSYEKL come from the germline V gene. Trimming pared 1 base from V and 3 bases from J, leaving 13 bases between. The CDR3 spells CASSQGLEGYYEQYF. CDR3 nucleotide sequence: TGCGCCAGCAGCCAAGGACTCGAGGGATACTACGAGCAGTACTTC.

This clone was recorded a few times. The V gene is TRBV9, the J gene TRBJ2-3; a weak D match, TRBD1 (5 bases). V lost 4 bases and J 7 bases, leaving 16 bases between the germline ends. CDR1 SGDLS and CDR2 YYNGEE come from the germline V gene. The CDR3 is 14 residues long. CDR3 coding DNA: TGTGCCAGCAGCCCATCTAGGGGTACAAATACGCAGTATTTT. As protein: CASSPSRGTNTQYF.

The chain recombines TRBV5-6 with TRBJ2-7, with 9 bases lining up with TRBD1. CDR1 is SGHDT and CDR2 is YYEEEE in the germline V gene. V shed 0 bases, J shed 5 bases, and the junction held 3 bases outside the gene matches. This CDR3 region has 14 residues. The CDR3 DNA sequence: TGTGCCAGCAGCTTGGGGACAGGGGACCACGAGCAGTACTTC. Translating it yields CASSLGTGDHEQYF.

A few counts support this clone. V gene TRBV5-6 combines with J gene TRBJ1-4, with D possibly TRBD1 on 6 matching bases. Trimming took 5 bases from V and 5 from J, leaving 16 bases between them. The CDR3 has 15 amino acids. Germline CDR1 is SGHDT and CDR2 is YYEEEE. The CDR3 region is CASSHRDIVNEKLFF. Written as DNA, the CDR3 is TGTGCCAGCAGTCATCGGGACATAGTAAATGAAAAACTGTTTTTT.

CDR3 amino acids: CASSEGDTTEAFF. CDR3 nucleotides: TGTGCCAGCAGCGAAGGGGACACGACTGAAGCTTTCTTT. The J gene is TRBJ1-1, the V gene TRBV11-3, with a tentative D call TRBD1 (6 bases). The germline V gene encodes CDR1 SGHNT and CDR2 YENEEA. Between the trimmed V and J ends, which lost 5 bases and 5 bases, there was a span of 12 bases. This CDR3 has 13 residues.

This clone has just one count. The chain links TRBV28 to TRBJ2-5; D remains ambiguous. The J call is uncertain, as TRBJ2-7 better fits the DNA end. This CDR3 has 13 residues. Germline CDR1 reads MDHEN; CDR2 reads SYDVKM. CDR3 nucleotides: TGTGCCAGCAGTTTACTGGCAGGTTACGAGCAGTACTTC. Amino acids: CASSLLAGYEQYF.

This chain connects TRBV2 to TRBJ2-7, with TRBD2 identical over 9 bases. The CDR3 totals 14 residues. The V gene's germline CDR1 is SNHLY and CDR2 FYNNEI. The ends lost 4 bases at V and 1 base at J; junction bases unmatched: 2. In nucleotides, the CDR3 is TGTGCCAGCAGTGGACTAGCGGCTTCCTACGAGCAGTACTTC. This codes for CASSGLAASYEQYF.

This chain connects TRBV6-4 to TRBJ2-3, with D hard to call. The CDR3 consists of 13 residues. Trimming stripped 2 bases from V and 2 bases from J, with 5 bases between. Germline V gene sequence: CDR1 MRHNA, CDR2 SNTAGT. This CDR3 reads CASSDTNTDTQYF. CDR3 sequence (DNA): TGTGCCAGCAGTGACACTAACACAGATACGCAGTATTTT.

This chain links TRBV6-1 with TRBJ2-7; 11 bases are a match to TRBD2. After removal of 3 bases from V and 1 base from J, the junction contained 11 bases not matched to a gene. Germline V CDR1 and CDR2: MNHNS, SASEGT. The CDR3 runs to 18 residues. This CDR3 is CASSDRVPSGRRSYEQYF. In nucleotides, the CDR3 is TGTGCCAGCAGTGATAGGGTCCCTAGCGGGAGGCGATCCTACGAGCAGTACTTC.

The chain recombines TRBV7-3 with TRBJ2-1; D uncertain. CDR1 and CDR2 (germline): SGHTA, FQGTGA. Trimming took off 1 base at V and 0 bases at J, with 10 bases between the two ends. The CDR3 has 16 residues. The DNA of the CDR3 is TGTGCCAGCAGCTTAATTTTCCCGAGCTCCTACAATGAGCAGTTCTTC. Translated, it gives CASSLIFPSSYNEQFF.

The chain has TRBV5-6 and TRBJ1-1, with TRBD1 matching 8 bases. V dropped 1 base and J dropped 4; count of bases not matched to a gene: 3. The CDR3 is 14 residues long. Germline-derived CDR1 and CDR2 are SGHDT and YYEEEE. The CDR3 loop is CASSLITGGTEAFF. DNA of the CDR3: TGTGCCAGCAGCTTGATTACAGGGGGCACTGAAGCTTTCTTT.

Regarding this clone: One junction end does not reproduce the germline sequence, and a read error may be involved. The chain links TRBV7-7 to TRBJ2-7, with D tentatively TRBD1 (5 bases). Per germline, CDR1 SSHAT and CDR2 FNYEAQ (reference sequence). The CDR3 has 14 amino acids. The CDR3 bases are TGTGCTAGCAGCCCAGGGTGGCACTCCTACGAGCAGTACTTC. It specifies CASSPGWHSYEQYF.

V usage is TRBV7-3 and J usage is TRBJ1-6; TRBD1 agrees at 9 bases. Germline assignment: CDR1 SGHTA and CDR2 FQGTGA. The CDR3 runs 15 residues. The trim removed 6 bases at V and 9 bases at J, leaving 9 bases unmatched. CDR3 DNA sequence: TGTGCCAGCAGTTCCACCGGGACAGGGAGTTCACCCCTCCACTTT. As protein: CASSSTGTGSSPLHF.

This clone was counted between two and nine times. The chain carries TRBV9 and TRBJ1-2; D uncertain. Germline values: CDR1 SGDLS, CDR2 YYNGEE. Trimming removed 0 bases from V and 4 bases from J, with 7 bases in between. This CDR3 has 13 amino acids. CDR3 loop: CASSVGFSYGYTF. DNA of the CDR3: TGTGCCAGCAGCGTAGGGTTTAGCTATGGCTACACCTTC.

The chain has TRBV27 and TRBJ1-4; TRBD1 is a possible D gene (5 bases). Trimming removed 2 bases at V and 3 bases at J, with 13 bases between. CDR1 is MNHEY, CDR2 SMNVEV, per germline (reference sequence). This CDR3 spans 16 amino acids. In DNA form, the CDR3 reads TGTGCCAGCAGTTTACGGGCGACAGAGGCTAATGAAAAACTGTTTTTT. Its translation is CASSLRATEANEKLFF. The complete variable domain, with remaining parts taken from reference TRBV27 and TRBJ1-4, reads EAQVTQNPRYLITVTGKKLTVTCSQNMNHEYMSWYRQDPGLGLRQIYYSMNVEVTDKGDVPEGYKVSRKEKRNFPLILESPSPNQTSLYFCASSLRATEANEKLFFGSGTQLSVL.

This clone is categorized as large. The chain uses TRBV9 and TRBJ2-7, with D hard to call. Looked up from germline, CDR1 is SGDLS and CDR2 is YYNGEE. The CDR3 loop spans 13 amino acids. Trimming took off 0 bases at V and 7 bases at J, with 11 bases between the two ends. Here the CDR3 DNA reads TGTGCCAGCAGCGTAGGAAGCCCCGGGGAGCAGTACTTC. This gives the protein CASSVGSPGEQYF. The full variable domain, with the rest looked up from reference TRBV9 and TRBJ2-7, is DSGVTQTPKHLITATGQRVTLRCSPRSGDLSVYWYQQSLDQGLQFLIQYYNGEERAKGNILERFSAQQFPDLHSELNLSSLELGDSALYFCASSVGSPGEQYFGPGTRLTVT.

The chain employs TRBV7-6 and TRBJ2-5; 7 positions agree with TRBD1. Gene TRBJ2-7 matches the end of the DNA better, so the J call may be wrong. The CDR3 extends over 14 amino acids. Per germline, CDR1 SGHVS and CDR2 FNYEAQ. Here the CDR3 reads CASSFGTDYYEQYF. In DNA, the CDR3 is TGTGCCAGCAGCTTTGGGACAGACTACTACGAGCAGTACTTC.

The chain joins TRBV5-4 to TRBJ2-7; a weak D match, TRBD1 (6 bases). The germline V gene has CDR1 SGHNT and CDR2 YYREEE (reference sequence). Trimming stripped 4 bases from V and 7 bases from J, with 18 bases between. This CDR3 contains 14 residues. CDR3 sequence (DNA): TGTGCCAGCAGCCCCGGAACAGGGAGTTGGGAGCAGTACTTC. This gives the protein CASSPGTGSWEQYF.

The V gene is TRBV7-9, the J gene TRBJ1-3, with D possibly being TRBD1 (6 bases). From germline, CDR1 is SEHNR and CDR2 FQNEAQ (reference sequence). The CDR3 spans 15 residues. V lost 6 bases and J 1 base, leaving 13 bases between the germline ends. CDR3 nucleotides: TGTGCCAGCAGTAGGGGACAAGCATCTGGAAACACCATATATTTT. It translates to CASSRGQASGNTIYF. The full variable domain, completed using reference TRBV7-9 and TRBJ1-3, is DTGVSQNPRHKITKRGQNVTFRCDPISEHNRLYWYRQTLGQGPEFLTYFQNEAQLEKSRLLSDRFSAERPKGSFSTLEIQRTEQGDSAMYLCASSRGQASGNTIYFGEGSWLTVV.

The rearrangement links TRBV2 to TRBJ2-7, with D hard to call. Looked up from germline, CDR1 is SNHLY and CDR2 is FYNNEI. The CDR3 consists of 11 residues. V was pared by 10 bases and J by 8 bases, with 15 bases between. Written as DNA, the CDR3 is TGTGCCACCGAGGCGACCACCAAGCAGTACTTC. Translating gives CATEATTKQYF.

This clone has just a few counts. The chain has TRBV4-1 and TRBJ1-2; D is undetermined. Trimming stripped 3 bases from V and 2 bases from J, with 7 bases between. Germline lookup yields CDR1 MGHRA and CDR2 YSYEKL. This CDR3 comprises 13 residues. CDR3 amino acids: CASSHAYNYGYTF. The CDR3 DNA is TGCGCCAGCAGCCACGCCTACAACTATGGCTACACCTTC.

The V call is TRBV19, the J call TRBJ1-1, with 8 bases that match TRBD1. The CDR3 contains 14 residues. V lost 5 bases to trimming and J lost 5 bases; unmatched junction nucleotides: 7. Per germline, CDR1 LNHDA and CDR2 SQIVND (reference sequence). The CDR3 loop reads CASSSRTGQTEAFF. CDR3 sequence (DNA): TGTGCCAGTAGTTCCCGGACAGGGCAAACTGAAGCTTTCTTT.

This chain joins TRBV4-1 and TRBJ1-1, with unresolved D. Germline V gene lookup returns CDR1 MGHRA and CDR2 YSYEKL. This CDR3 spans 14 amino acids. The V gene lost 1 base and the J gene lost 5 bases, with 11 bases spanning the gap. CDR3 region: CASSQGLMTTEAFF. In nucleotides, the CDR3 is TGCGCCAGCAGCCAAGGCTTAATGACAACTGAAGCTTTCTTT.

This clone has only a few counts. The chain couples TRBV6-5 to TRBJ2-7, with TRBD1 as a possible D gene (6 bases). Germline loops: CDR1 MNHEY, CDR2 SVGAGI. Trimming stripped 4 bases from V and 7 bases from J, with 14 bases between. This CDR3 is built from 13 residues. CDR3 residues: CASSSVTGSEQYF. CDR3 DNA: TGTGCCAGCAGTTCGGTCACAGGGAGTGAGCAGTACTTC.

The V call is TRBV6-1, the J call TRBJ2-7, with D perhaps TRBD2 (6 bases). This CDR3 region has 11 residues. V lost 8 bases and J 4 bases, leaving 9 bases between the germline ends. The germline V gene has CDR1 MNHNS and CDR2 SASEGT. Here the CDR3 DNA reads TGTGCCAGCCCGGGACTTTACGAGCAGTACTTC. Protein: CASPGLYEQYF.

The chain uses TRBV28 and TRBJ2-7, with a weak D call TRBD1 (7 bases). Trimming took off 3 bases at V and 4 bases at J, with 25 bases between the two ends. The length of the CDR3 is 18 residues. The V gene's germline CDR1 is MDHEN and CDR2 SYDVKM. The CDR3 region is CASSFGTAGLTGEYEQYF. CDR3 in DNA: TGTGCCAGCAGTTTCGGGACAGCTGGACTGACGGGAGAGTACGAGCAGTACTTC.

V and J are TRBV9 and TRBJ2-7, with 11 bases identical to TRBD1. The CDR3 is 16 amino acids. Germline values: CDR1 SGDLS, CDR2 YYNGEE. Trimming removed 0 bases from V and 3 bases from J; junction bases left unmatched: 5. The chain's CDR3 is CASSVGGGTGGYEQYF. For the CDR3, the DNA is TGTGCCAGCAGCGTAGGTGGGGGGACAGGGGGCTACGAGCAGTACTTC.

The chain couples TRBV7-9 to TRBJ2-7; 7 bases line up with TRBD1. Germline CDR1 is SEHNR and CDR2 is FQNEAQ (reference sequence). The CDR3 is made up of 15 amino acids. V trimming: 0 bases; J trimming: 3 bases; junction bases outside the gene matches: 5. CDR3 nucleotides: TGTGCCAGCAGCTTAGCAGGGGGCCCCAACTACGAGCAGTACTTC. It yields the protein CASSLAGGPNYEQYF.

The J gene is TRBJ2-7, the V gene TRBV5-6; tentatively, D is TRBD1 (5 bases). Deletions cut 4 bases from V and 2 bases from J, with 19 bases between. The germline V gene encodes CDR1 SGHDT and CDR2 YYEEEE. The length of the CDR3 is 16 residues. CDR3 sequence: CASSPSRKQAAYEQYF. CDR3 nucleotide sequence: TGTGCCAGCAGCCCCAGCCGAAAACAGGCTGCCTACGAGCAGTACTTC. The variable domain in full, completed from reference TRBV5-6 and TRBJ2-7, reads DAGVTQSPTHLIKTRGQQVTLRCSPKSGHDTVSWYQQALGQGPQFIFQYYEEEERQRGNFPDRFSGHQFPNYSSELNVNALLLGDSALYLCASSPSRKQAAYEQYFGPGTRLTVT.

CDR3 DNA sequence: TGTGCCAGCAGCCAAACAGGGGGCACTGAAGCTTTCTTT. It translates to CASSQTGGTEAFF. The gene calls are TRBV9 and TRBJ1-1; 8 positions match TRBD1. This CDR3 region has 13 residues. The V gene's germline CDR1 is SGDLS and CDR2 YYNGEE. The trim removed 4 bases at V and 4 bases at J, leaving 3 bases unmatched.

The chain has TRBV19 and TRBJ2-7; D unresolved. Germline CDR1 LNHDA, CDR2 SQIVND (reference sequence). This CDR3 has 13 amino acids. V was clipped by 1 base and J by 6 bases, with 10 bases between them. The CDR3: CASSIAPSREQYF. In nucleotides, the CDR3 is TGTGCCAGTAGTATAGCCCCCTCCCGCGAGCAGTACTTC.